This T cell receptor (beta chain) stems from a study of T cell changes during pregnancy in multiple sclerosis. The CDR3 loop spans 14 amino acids. With V trimmed by 5 bases and J by 4 bases, 7 bases remained unmatched. CDR1 is SQVTM, CDR2 ANQGSEA, per germline. Clones were read by immunoSEQ multiplex PCR, and TCRdb kept only the in-frame ones, dropping some. In the table there are 32,000 or so clones, 85% to 95% of which are singletons. This chain uses TRBV29-1 with TRBJ1-3, with 8 bases fitting TRBD1. This clonotype was obtained from a female donor with multiple sclerosis, enrolled in a pregnancy study. The sequencing used CD4+ T cells from peripheral blood mononuclear cells, collected in the second trimester of pregnancy. CDR3 sequence: CSVSGQGTGNTIYF. The CDR3 coding sequence is TGCAGCGTTTCTGGACAGGGTACAGGAAACACCATATATTTT.